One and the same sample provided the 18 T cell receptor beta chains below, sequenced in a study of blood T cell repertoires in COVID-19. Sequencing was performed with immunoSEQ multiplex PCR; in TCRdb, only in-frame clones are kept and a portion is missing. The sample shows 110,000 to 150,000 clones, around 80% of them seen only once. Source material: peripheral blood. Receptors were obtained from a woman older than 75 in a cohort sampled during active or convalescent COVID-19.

The CDR3 DNA sequence: TGTGCCAGCAGCTCGAATAATTTACGGGCGGGTGATGAAAAACTGTTTTTT. It codes for CASSSNNLRAGDEKLFF. This sequence joins TRBV7-9 and TRBJ1-4; D call uncertain. The length of the CDR3 is 17 residues. Germline V gives CDR1 SEHNR, CDR2 FQNEAQ (reference sequence). V lost 4 bases, J lost 6 bases, and 21 bases lay in between.

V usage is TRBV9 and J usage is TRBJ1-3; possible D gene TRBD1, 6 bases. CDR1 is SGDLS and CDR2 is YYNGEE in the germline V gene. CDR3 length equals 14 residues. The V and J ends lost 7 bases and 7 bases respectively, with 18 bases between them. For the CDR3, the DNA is TGTGCCAGCGGACCACAGGGAATAGGGAACACCATATATTTT. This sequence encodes CASGPQGIGNTIYF.

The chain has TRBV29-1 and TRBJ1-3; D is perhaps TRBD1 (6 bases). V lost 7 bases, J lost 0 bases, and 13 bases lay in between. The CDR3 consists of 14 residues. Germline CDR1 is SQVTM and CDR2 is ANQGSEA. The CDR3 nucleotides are TGCAGCGCGACAGGATTTTACTCTGGAAACACCATATATTTT. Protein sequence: CSATGFYSGNTIYF.

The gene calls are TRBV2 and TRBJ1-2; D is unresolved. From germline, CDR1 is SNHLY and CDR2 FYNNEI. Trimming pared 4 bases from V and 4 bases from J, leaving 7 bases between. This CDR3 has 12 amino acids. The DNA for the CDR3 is TGTGCCAGCAGTGTTACGGTCTATGGCTACACCTTC. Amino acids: CASSVTVYGYTF. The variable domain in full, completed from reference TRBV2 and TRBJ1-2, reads EPEVTQTPSHQVTQMGQEVILRCVPISNHLYFYWYRQILGQKVEFLVSFYNNEISEKSEIFDDQFSVERPDGSNFTLKIRSTKLEDSAMYFCASSVTVYGYTFGSGTRLTVV.

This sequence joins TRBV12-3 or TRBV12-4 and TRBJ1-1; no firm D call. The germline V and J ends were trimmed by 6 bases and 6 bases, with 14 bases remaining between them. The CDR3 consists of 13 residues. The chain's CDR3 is CASSETWRSEAFF. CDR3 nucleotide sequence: TGTGCCAGCAGCGAGACCTGGAGGTCTGAAGCTTTCTTT.

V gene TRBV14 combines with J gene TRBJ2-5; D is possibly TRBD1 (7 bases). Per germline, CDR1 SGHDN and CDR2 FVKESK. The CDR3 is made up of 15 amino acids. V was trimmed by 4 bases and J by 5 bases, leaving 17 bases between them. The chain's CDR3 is CASSRRQGGGETQYF. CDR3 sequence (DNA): TGTGCCAGCAGCCGAAGACAGGGTGGAGGGGAGACCCAGTACTTC.

This CDR3 is CASSVTGGVTEAFF. As DNA, the CDR3 is TGCGCCAGCAGCGTGACAGGGGGTGTCACTGAAGCTTTCTTT. V gene TRBV5-1 combines with J gene TRBJ1-1; 9 nucleotides match TRBD1. Losses at the gene ends were 4 bases for V and 4 bases for J; bases not matched to a gene: 5. The V gene's germline CDR1 is SGHRS and CDR2 YFSETQ. The CDR3 runs 14 residues.

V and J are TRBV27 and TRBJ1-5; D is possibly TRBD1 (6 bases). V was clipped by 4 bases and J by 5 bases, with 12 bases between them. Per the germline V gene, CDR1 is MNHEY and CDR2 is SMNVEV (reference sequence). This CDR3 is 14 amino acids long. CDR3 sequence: CASSSRTDYQPQHF. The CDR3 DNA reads TGTGCCAGCAGTTCCAGGACAGACTATCAGCCCCAGCATTTT.

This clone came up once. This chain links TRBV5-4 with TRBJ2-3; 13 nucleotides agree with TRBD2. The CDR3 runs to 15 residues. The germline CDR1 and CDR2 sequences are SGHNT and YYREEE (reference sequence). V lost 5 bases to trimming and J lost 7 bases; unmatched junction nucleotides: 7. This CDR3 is CASRDTSGGEYTQYF. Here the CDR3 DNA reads TGTGCCAGCAGGGACACTAGCGGGGGGGAATATACGCAGTATTTT.

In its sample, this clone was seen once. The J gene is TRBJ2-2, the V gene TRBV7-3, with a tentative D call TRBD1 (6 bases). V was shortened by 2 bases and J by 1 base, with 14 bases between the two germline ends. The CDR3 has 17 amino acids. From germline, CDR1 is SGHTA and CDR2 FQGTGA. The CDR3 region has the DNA TGTGCCAGCAGCTTATATAACATGGACAGGAACACCGGGGAGCTGTTTTTT. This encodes CASSLYNMDRNTGELFF.

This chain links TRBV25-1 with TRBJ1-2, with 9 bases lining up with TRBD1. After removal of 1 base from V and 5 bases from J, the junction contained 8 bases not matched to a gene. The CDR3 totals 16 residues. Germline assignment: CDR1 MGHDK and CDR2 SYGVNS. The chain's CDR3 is CASSELGDRAFYGYTF. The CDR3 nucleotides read TGTGCCAGCAGTGAATTAGGGGACAGGGCTTTTTATGGCTACACCTTC.

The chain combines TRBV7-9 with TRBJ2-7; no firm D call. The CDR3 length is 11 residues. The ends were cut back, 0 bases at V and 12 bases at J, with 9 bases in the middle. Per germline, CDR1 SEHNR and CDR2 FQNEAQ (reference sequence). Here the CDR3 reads CASSLATPPYF. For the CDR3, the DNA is TGTGCCAGCAGCTTAGCGACACCGCCGTACTTC. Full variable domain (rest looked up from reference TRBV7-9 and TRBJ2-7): DTGVSQNPRHKITKRGQNVTFRCDPISEHNRLYWYRQTLGQGPEFLTYFQNEAQLEKSRLLSDRFSAERPKGSFSTLEIQRTEQGDSAMYLCASSLATPPYFGPGTRLTVT.

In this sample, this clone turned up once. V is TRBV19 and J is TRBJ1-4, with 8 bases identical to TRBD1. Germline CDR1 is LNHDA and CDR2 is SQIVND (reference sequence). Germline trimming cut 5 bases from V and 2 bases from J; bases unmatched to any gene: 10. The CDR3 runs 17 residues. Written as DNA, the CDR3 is TGTGCCAGTAGTTTTGGGCAGGGGGCTTCTACTAATGAAAAACTGTTTTTT. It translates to CASSFGQGASTNEKLFF.

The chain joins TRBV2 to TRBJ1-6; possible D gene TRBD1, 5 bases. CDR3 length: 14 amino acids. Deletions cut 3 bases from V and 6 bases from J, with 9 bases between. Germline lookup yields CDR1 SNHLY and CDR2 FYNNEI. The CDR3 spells CASSDAGLNSPLHF. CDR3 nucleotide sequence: TGTGCCAGCAGTGATGCAGGGCTTAATTCACCCCTCCACTTT.

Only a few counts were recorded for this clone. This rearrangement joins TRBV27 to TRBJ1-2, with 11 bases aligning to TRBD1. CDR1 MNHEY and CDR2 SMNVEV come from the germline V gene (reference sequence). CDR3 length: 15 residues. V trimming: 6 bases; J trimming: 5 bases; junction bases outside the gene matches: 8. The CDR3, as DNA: TGTGCCAGCAGCGGACAGGGGGCTTTTGGTTATGGCTACACCTTC. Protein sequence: CASSGQGAFGYGYTF.

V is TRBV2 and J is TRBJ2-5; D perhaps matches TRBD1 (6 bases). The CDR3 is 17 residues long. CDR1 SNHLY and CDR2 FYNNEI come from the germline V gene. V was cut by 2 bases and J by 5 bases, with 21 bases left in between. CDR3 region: CASSESFARDKEETQYF. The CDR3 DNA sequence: TGTGCCAGCAGTGAATCGTTCGCCAGGGACAAGGAGGAGACCCAGTACTTC.

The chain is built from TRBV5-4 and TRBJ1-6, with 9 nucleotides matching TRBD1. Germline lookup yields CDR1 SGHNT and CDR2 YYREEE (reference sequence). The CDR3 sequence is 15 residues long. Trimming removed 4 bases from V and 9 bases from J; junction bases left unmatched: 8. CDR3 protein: CASSRDRVEVSPLHF. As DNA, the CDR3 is TGTGCCAGCAGCAGGGACAGGGTTGAAGTTTCACCCCTCCACTTT.

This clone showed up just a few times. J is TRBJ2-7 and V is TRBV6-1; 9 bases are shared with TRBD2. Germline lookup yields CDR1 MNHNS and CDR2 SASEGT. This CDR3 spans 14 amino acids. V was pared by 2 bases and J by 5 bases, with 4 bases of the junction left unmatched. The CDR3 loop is CASSELGGGDEQYF. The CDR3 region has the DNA TGTGCCAGCAGTGAATTGGGCGGGGGGGACGAGCAGTACTTC.